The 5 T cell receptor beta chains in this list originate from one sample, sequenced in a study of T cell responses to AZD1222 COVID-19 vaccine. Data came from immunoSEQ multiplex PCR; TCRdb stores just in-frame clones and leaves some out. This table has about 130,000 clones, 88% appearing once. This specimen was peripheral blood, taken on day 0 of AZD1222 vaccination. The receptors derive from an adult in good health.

CDR3 in DNA: TGCGCCAGCAGCCATACAGGGGCCTCGACCTATGGCTACACCTTC. Translation gives CASSHTGASTYGYTF. This chain joins TRBV5-1 and TRBJ1-2; 7 positions agree with TRBD1. Per germline, CDR1 SGHRS and CDR2 YFSETQ. J lost 4 bases, V lost 4 bases, and 10 bases had no gene match. This CDR3 comprises 15 residues.

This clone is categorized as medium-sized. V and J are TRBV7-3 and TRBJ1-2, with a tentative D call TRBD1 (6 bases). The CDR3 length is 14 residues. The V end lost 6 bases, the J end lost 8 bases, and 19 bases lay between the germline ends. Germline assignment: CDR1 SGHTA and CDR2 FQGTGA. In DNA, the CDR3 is TGTGCCAGCAGGCCAGGGGAGGGCCAAGGGGGCTACACCTTC. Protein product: CASRPGEGQGGYTF.

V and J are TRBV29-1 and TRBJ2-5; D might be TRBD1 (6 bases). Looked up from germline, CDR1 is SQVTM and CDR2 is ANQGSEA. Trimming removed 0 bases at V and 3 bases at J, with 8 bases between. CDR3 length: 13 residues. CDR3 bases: TGCAGCGTTGAAGAAAGGACAGAAGAGACCCAGTACTTC. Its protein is CSVEERTEETQYF. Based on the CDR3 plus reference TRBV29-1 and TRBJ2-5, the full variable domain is SAVISQKPSRDICQRGTSLTIQCQVDSQVTMMFWYRQQPGQSLTLIATANQGSEATYESGFVIDKFPISRPNLTFSTLTVSNMSPEDSSIYLCSVEERTEETQYFGPGTRLLVL.

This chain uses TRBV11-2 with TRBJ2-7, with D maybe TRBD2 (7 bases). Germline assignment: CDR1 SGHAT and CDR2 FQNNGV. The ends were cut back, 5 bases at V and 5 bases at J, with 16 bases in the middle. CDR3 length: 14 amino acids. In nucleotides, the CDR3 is TGTGCCAGCAGCCGAGTGCGGGGGCGCGACGAGCAGTACTTC. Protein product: CASSRVRGRDEQYF. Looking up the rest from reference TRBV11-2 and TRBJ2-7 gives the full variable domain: EAGVAQSPRYKIIEKRQSVAFWCNPISGHATLYWYQQILGQGPKLLIQFQNNGVVDDSQLPKDRFSAERLKGVDSTLKIQPAKLEDSAVYLCASSRVRGRDEQYFGPGTRLTVT.

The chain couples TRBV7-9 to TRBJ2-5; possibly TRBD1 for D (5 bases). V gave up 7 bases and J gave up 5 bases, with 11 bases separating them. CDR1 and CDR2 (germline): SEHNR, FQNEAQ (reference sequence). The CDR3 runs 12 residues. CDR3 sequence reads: CASNLGAETQYF. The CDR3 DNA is TGTGCCAGCAACCTTGGGGCGGAGACCCAGTACTTC. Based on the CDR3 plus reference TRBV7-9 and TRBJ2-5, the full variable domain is DTGVSQNPRHKITKRGQNVTFRCDPISEHNRLYWYRQTLGQGPEFLTYFQNEAQLEKSRLLSDRFSAERPKGSFSTLEIQRTEQGDSAMYLCASNLGAETQYFGPGTRLLVL.